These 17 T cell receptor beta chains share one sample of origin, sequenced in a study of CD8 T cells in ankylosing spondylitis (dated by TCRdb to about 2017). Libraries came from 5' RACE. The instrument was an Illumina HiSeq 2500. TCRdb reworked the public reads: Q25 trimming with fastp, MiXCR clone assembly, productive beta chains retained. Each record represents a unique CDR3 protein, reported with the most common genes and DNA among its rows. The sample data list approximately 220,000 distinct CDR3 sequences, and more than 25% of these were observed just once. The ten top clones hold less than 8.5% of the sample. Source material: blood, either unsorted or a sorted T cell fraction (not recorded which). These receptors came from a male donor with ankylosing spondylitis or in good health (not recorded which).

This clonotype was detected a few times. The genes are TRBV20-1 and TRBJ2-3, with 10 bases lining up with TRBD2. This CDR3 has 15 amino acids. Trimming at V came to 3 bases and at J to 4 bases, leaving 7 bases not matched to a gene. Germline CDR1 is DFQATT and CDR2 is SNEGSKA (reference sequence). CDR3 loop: CSASPGLAIPDTQYF. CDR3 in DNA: TGCAGTGCTAGCCCGGGACTAGCGATTCCAGATACGCAGTATTTT.

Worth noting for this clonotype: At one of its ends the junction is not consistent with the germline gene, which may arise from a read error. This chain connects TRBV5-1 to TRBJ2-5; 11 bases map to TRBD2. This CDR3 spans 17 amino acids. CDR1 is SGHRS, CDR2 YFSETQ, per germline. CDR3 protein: CASSLSKTSGTQETQYF. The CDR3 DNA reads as TGCGCCAGCAGCCTAAGCAAGACTAGCGGGACACAAGAGACCCAATACTTC.

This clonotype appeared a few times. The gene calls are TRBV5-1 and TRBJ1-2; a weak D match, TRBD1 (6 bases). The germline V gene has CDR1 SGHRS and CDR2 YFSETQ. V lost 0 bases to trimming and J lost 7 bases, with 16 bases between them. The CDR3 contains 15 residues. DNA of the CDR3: TGCGCCAGCAGCTTGGACGGAGGACAGAGTGCTGGCTACACCTTC. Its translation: CASSLDGGQSAGYTF. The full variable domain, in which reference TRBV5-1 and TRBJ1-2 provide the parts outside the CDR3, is KAGVTQTPRYLIKTRGQQVTLSCSPISGHRSVSWYQQTPGQGLQFLFEYFSETQRNKGNFPGRFSGRQFSNSRSEMNVSTLELGDSALYLCASSLDGGQSAGYTFGSGTRLTVV.

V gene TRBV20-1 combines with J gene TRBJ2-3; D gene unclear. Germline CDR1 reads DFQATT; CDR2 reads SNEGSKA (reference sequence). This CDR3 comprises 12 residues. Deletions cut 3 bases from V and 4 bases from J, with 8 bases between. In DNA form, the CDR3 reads TGCAGTGCTAGTGGTGGGGCAGATACGCAGTATTTT. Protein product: CSASGGADTQYF.

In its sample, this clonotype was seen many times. Here the CDR3 reads CASGLAGGVDTQYF. The CDR3 DNA is TGTGCCAGCGGACTAGCGGGAGGGGTAGATACGCAGTATTTT. The J gene is TRBJ2-3, the V gene TRBV6-2 or TRBV6-3; 15 bases agree with TRBD2. Germline V gene lookup returns CDR1 MNHEY and CDR2 SVGEGT. The CDR3 totals 14 residues. The J segment lost 5 bases and the V segment lost 8 bases, leaving 2 bases of the junction unmatched.

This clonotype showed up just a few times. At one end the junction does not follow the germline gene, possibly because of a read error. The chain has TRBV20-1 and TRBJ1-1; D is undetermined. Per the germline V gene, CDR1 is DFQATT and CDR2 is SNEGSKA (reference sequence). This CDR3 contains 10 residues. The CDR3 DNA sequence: TGCAGTCCTAGGAACACTGAAGCTTTCTTT. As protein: CSPRNTEAFF.

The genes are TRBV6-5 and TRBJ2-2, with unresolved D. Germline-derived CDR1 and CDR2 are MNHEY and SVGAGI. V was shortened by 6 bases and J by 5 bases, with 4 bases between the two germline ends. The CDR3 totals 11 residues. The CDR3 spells CASRHTGELFF. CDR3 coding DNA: TGTGCCAGCAGGCATACCGGGGAGCTGTTTTTT.

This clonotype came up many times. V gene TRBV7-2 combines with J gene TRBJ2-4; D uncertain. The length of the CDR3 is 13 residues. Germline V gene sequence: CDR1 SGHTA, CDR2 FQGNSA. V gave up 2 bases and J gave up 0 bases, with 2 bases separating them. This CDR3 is CASSLLAKNIQYF. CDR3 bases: TGTGCCAGCAGCTTATTAGCCAAAAACATTCAGTACTTC.

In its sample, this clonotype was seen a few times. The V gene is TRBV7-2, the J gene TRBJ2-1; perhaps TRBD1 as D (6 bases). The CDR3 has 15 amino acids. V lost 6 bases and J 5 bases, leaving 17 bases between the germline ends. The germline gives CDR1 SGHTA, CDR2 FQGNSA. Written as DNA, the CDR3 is TGTGCCAGCAGACAACCGGGACAAAGAAACAATGAGCAGTTCTTC. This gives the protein CASRQPGQRNNEQFF.

This CDR3 is CASSTRLRDRSTEAFF. CDR3 nucleotide sequence: TGTGCCAGCAGTACCCGTCTGAGGGATAGGAGCACTGAAGCTTTCTTT. The chain is built from TRBV12-3 or TRBV12-4 and TRBJ1-1; D gene ambiguous. The CDR3 is 16 residues long. The ends were cut back, 5 bases at V and 4 bases at J, with 20 bases in the middle.

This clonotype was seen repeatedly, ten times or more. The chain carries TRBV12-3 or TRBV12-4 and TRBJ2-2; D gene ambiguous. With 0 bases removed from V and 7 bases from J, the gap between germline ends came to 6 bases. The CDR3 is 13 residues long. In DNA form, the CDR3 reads TGTGCCAGCAGTTTAGCGGTTCTCGGGGAGCTGTTTTTT. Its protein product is CASSLAVLGELFF.

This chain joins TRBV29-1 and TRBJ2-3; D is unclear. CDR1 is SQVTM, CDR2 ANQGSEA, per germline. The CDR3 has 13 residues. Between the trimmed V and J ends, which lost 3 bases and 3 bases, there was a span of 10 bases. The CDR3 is CSVEWGSTDTQYF. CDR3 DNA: TGCAGCGTTGAGTGGGGAAGTACAGATACGCAGTATTTT.

The DNA for the CDR3 is TGTGCCATCAGTGATAGCGGGAGGGGGGATAGATCCTACGAGCAGTACTTC. This gives the protein CAISDSGRGDRSYEQYF. The V call is TRBV10-3, the J call TRBJ2-7; 11 positions agree with TRBD2. Germline CDR1 ENHRY, CDR2 SYGVKD. V trimming: 3 bases; J trimming: 1 base; junction bases outside the gene matches: 8. The CDR3 extends over 17 amino acids.

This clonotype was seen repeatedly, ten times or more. The CDR3 region is CASSYSGQNNYGYTF. The CDR3 DNA is TGTGCCAGCAGTTACTCGGGACAGAACAACTATGGCTACACCTTC. The J gene is TRBJ1-2, the V gene TRBV6-5; 7 nucleotides align to TRBD1. V shed 0 bases, J shed 2 bases, and the junction held 3 bases outside the gene matches. CDR3 size: 15 residues. Germline-derived CDR1 and CDR2 are MNHEY and SVGAGI.

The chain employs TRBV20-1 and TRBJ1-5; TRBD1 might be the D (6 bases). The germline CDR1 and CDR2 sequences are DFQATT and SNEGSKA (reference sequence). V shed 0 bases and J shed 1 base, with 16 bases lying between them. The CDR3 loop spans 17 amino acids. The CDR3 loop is CSARDLRTAGSNQPQHF. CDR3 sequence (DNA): TGCAGTGCTAGAGATCTTAGGACAGCTGGAAGCAATCAGCCCCAGCATTTT.

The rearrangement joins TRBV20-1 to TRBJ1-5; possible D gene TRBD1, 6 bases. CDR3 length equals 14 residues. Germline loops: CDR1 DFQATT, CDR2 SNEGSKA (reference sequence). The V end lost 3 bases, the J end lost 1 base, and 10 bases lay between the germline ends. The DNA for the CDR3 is TGCAGTGCTAGTAGGGGGGAGAGCAATCAGCCCCAGCATTTT. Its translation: CSASRGESNQPQHF.

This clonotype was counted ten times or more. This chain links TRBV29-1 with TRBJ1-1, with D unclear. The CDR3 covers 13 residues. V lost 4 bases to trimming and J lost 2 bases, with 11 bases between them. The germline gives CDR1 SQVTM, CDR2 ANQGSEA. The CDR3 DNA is TGCAGCGTTGTCGTCAGACAAAACACTGAAGCTTTCTTT. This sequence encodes CSVVVRQNTEAFF.